The 30 T cell receptor beta chains below come from one sample, sequenced in a study of cytomegalovirus exposure and HLA in healthy donors (dated by TCRdb to 2016 to 2017). Receptors were amplified or captured by the immunoSEQ multiplex PCR assay. The multiplex PCR relied on a mix of 60 forward primers for TCR Vbeta segments and 13 reverse primers for TCR Jbeta segments. TCRdb took this table from immuneACCESS and kept in-frame rearrangements with V and J called. Such tables lack part of the clones; where checked against another copy, unresolved V genes explain under half of the gap, and the rest is unexplained. The sample has roughly 150,000 clones on record, 76% of them singletons. Jointly, the top ten make up over 3% of the sample. Source material: PBMCs. The receptor source for this set is a male donor in good health and CMV-seronegative.

This sequence joins TRBV19 and TRBJ1-2; 8 nucleotides match TRBD1. From germline, CDR1 is LNHDA and CDR2 SQIVND (reference sequence). Germline trimming cut 7 bases from V and 5 bases from J; bases unmatched to any gene: 6. The CDR3 is 13 amino acids. The CDR3 loop reads CASKRTGPYGYTF. The CDR3 DNA sequence: TGTGCCAGTAAACGGACAGGGCCGTATGGCTACACCTTC.

CDR3 bases: TGTGCCAGCAAACGGGGGACTAGCGGCACCGGGGAGCTGTTTTTT. Protein sequence: CASKRGTSGTGELFF. This sequence joins TRBV27 and TRBJ2-2; 11 nucleotides match TRBD2. The V and J ends lost 7 bases and 4 bases, in that order; junction bases with no gene match: 5. The CDR3 runs to 15 residues. Germline lookup yields CDR1 MNHEY and CDR2 SMNVEV (reference sequence).

The rearrangement uses TRBV5-1 and TRBJ2-1, with unresolved D. Germline V gene data show CDR1 as SGHRS and CDR2 as YFSETQ. Deletions cut 0 bases from V and 5 bases from J, with 6 bases between. This CDR3 has 13 amino acids. CDR3 sequence reads: CASSLGLDNEQFF. Here the CDR3 DNA reads TGCGCCAGCAGCTTGGGGCTGGACAATGAGCAGTTCTTC.

The rearrangement uses TRBV4-3 and TRBJ2-1; 8 nucleotides agree with TRBD1. The CDR3 has 16 residues. Trimming removed 4 bases from V and 1 base from J; junction bases left unmatched: 6. Germline V lookup: CDR1 LGHNA, CDR2 YSLEER. The CDR3: CASSRRQGSSYNEQFF. In DNA, the CDR3 is TGCGCCAGCAGCCGCAGACAGGGGAGTTCCTACAATGAGCAGTTCTTC.

This chain uses TRBV5-1 with TRBJ1-2; 7 bases agree with TRBD1. Losses at the gene ends were 2 bases for V and 6 bases for J; bases not matched to a gene: 16. The germline V gene has CDR1 SGHRS and CDR2 YFSETQ. This CDR3 contains 17 residues. The CDR3 loop is CASSLTGTAVEGNGYTF. The CDR3, as DNA: TGCGCCAGCAGCTTAACCGGGACAGCCGTTGAGGGGAATGGCTACACCTTC.

The chain combines TRBV6-1 with TRBJ2-7; D remains unclear. The CDR3 totals 15 residues. V lost 6 bases and J 1 base, leaving 16 bases between the germline ends. CDR1 and CDR2 (germline): MNHNS, SASEGT. The CDR3 here is CASRFTITVSYEQYF. In DNA, the CDR3 is TGTGCCAGCAGATTCACAATCACAGTTTCCTACGAGCAGTACTTC.

This clone was seen more than once but under ten times. The chain has TRBV5-1 and TRBJ2-7; 9 bases map to TRBD1. The trim removed 3 bases at V and 3 bases at J, leaving 4 bases unmatched. The CDR3 contains 14 residues. In germline, CDR1 is SGHRS, CDR2 YFSETQ. The CDR3 loop is CASSSGQGLYEQYF. The DNA for the CDR3 is TGCGCCAGCAGCTCGGGACAGGGCCTCTACGAGCAGTACTTC.

The rearrangement links TRBV7-6 to TRBJ2-7; D is unresolved. The CDR3 spans 14 residues. Germline CDR1 reads SGHVS; CDR2 reads FNYEAQ. V was shortened by 5 bases and J by 1 base, with 12 bases between the two germline ends. CDR3 coding DNA: TGTGCCAGCAGCGTTAGCTACCCTTCCTACGAGCAGTACTTC. Amino acid sequence: CASSVSYPSYEQYF.

This chain connects TRBV20-1 to TRBJ2-5; D remains ambiguous. CDR1 and CDR2 from the germline V gene are DFQATT and SNEGSKA (reference sequence). The CDR3 has 11 residues. Between the trimmed V and J ends, which lost 5 bases and 5 bases, there was a span of 9 bases. The CDR3 is CSALRVETQYF. In nucleotides, the CDR3 is TGCAGTGCTCTTCGGGTCGAGACCCAGTACTTC.

This clone appeared once. An end of the junction does not agree with germline; a read error may underlie this. The chain employs TRBV7-3 and TRBJ1-2; a possible D gene is TRBD1 (6 bases). The CDR3 contains 21 residues. Germline CDR1 reads SGHTA; CDR2 reads FQGTGA. Here the CDR3 reads CASSLEQGPPPSEFLGYGHTF. In nucleotides, the CDR3 is TGTGCCAGCAGCTTAGAACAGGGTCCTCCCCCAAGCGAATTTTTAGGCTATGGCCACACCTTC.

This rearrangement joins TRBV7-9 to TRBJ2-3; D gene uncertain. Trimming shortened V by 3 bases and J by 4 bases, and 14 bases separated the two germline ends. The CDR3 runs 15 residues. Germline values: CDR1 SEHNR, CDR2 FQNEAQ (reference sequence). CDR3 in DNA: TGTGCCAGCAGCTTTAGACTCCCTCACGCAGATACGCAGTATTTT. Translated: CASSFRLPHADTQYF.

J is TRBJ2-1 and V is TRBV9, with 10 bases lining up with TRBD2. This CDR3 contains 17 residues. Germline V gives CDR1 SGDLS, CDR2 YYNGEE. V shed 0 bases and J 4 bases; nucleotides not matched to a gene: 7. Written as DNA, the CDR3 is TGTGCCAGCAGCGTAGGGGCTAGCGGGGGACAATACAATGAGCAGTTCTTC. This codes for CASSVGASGGQYNEQFF.

The gene calls are TRBV2 and TRBJ2-7; 7 bases line up with TRBD2. The trim removed 3 bases at V and 3 bases at J, leaving 5 bases unmatched. The CDR3 totals 14 residues. Germline loops: CDR1 SNHLY, CDR2 FYNNEI. CDR3 coding DNA: TGTGCCAGCAGTGATTGGGGGGGGAACTACGAGCAGTACTTC. It is translated as CASSDWGGNYEQYF.

On this clone itself: At one of its ends the junction is not consistent with the germline gene, which may arise from a read error. Within the sample, other DNA sequences also encode this same CDR3. This chain links TRBV2 with TRBJ2-3; possible D gene TRBD1, 5 bases. The CDR3 has 15 residues. Germline V gives CDR1 SNHLY, CDR2 FYNNEI. The CDR3 bases are TGTGCCAGTAGTGAAGTTACAGGAAAAACAGATACGCAGTATTTT. Its translation: CASSEVTGKTDTQYF.

The chain uses TRBV4-2 and TRBJ2-7, with a possible D match to TRBD2 (7 bases). V was clipped by 4 bases and J by 0 bases, with 19 bases between them. CDR3 length equals 17 residues. Germline V gives CDR1 LGHNA, CDR2 YNFKEQ. CDR3 sequence: CASSPLAGGPLSYEQYF. The CDR3, as DNA: TGTGCCAGCAGCCCCCTCGCCGGGGGGCCCCTCTCCTACGAGCAGTACTTC.

The rearrangement joins TRBV27 to TRBJ2-1; 11 bases map to TRBD2. The CDR3 contains 16 residues. The germline V gene encodes CDR1 MNHEY and CDR2 SMNVEV (reference sequence). With V trimmed by 5 bases and J by 4 bases, 7 bases remained unmatched. This CDR3 reads CASSPLAGALYNEQFF. The CDR3 DNA is TGTGCCAGCAGTCCACTAGCGGGAGCCCTTTACAATGAGCAGTTCTTC.

The V call is TRBV5-8, the J call TRBJ2-2; a possible D gene is TRBD1 (6 bases). The germline CDR1 and CDR2 sequences are SGHTS and YDEGEE. The germline V and J ends were trimmed by 4 bases and 0 bases, with 16 bases remaining between them. This CDR3 region has 17 residues. CDR3 in amino acids: CASSPGQPFANTGELFF. As DNA, the CDR3 is TGTGCCAGCAGCCCCGGACAGCCATTTGCGAACACCGGGGAGCTGTTTTTT.

The CDR3 coding sequence is TGTGCCAGCAGTTCACCCTTGACAGGGGAGTGGGATACGCAGTATTTT. This codes for CASSSPLTGEWDTQYF. V is TRBV28 and J is TRBJ2-3; 8 positions agree with TRBD1. CDR1 and CDR2 (germline): MDHEN, SYDVKM. Losses at the gene ends were 4 bases for V and 6 bases for J; bases not matched to a gene: 12. CDR3 size: 16 residues.

This clone was seen a few times. The chain joins TRBV7-9 to TRBJ1-4, with D unclear. The V and J ends lost 4 bases and 3 bases respectively, with 9 bases between them. This CDR3 comprises 14 residues. Germline V gene data show CDR1 as SEHNR and CDR2 as FQNEAQ (reference sequence). In DNA form, the CDR3 reads TGTGCCAGCAGCTCAAACAGCCCTAATGAAAAACTGTTTTTT. It yields the protein CASSSNSPNEKLFF.

The genes are TRBV7-6 and TRBJ2-1, with D possibly TRBD2 on 6 matching bases. The ends were cut back, 1 base at V and 2 bases at J, with 15 bases in the middle. The germline V gene has CDR1 SGHVS and CDR2 FNYEAQ. This CDR3 is built from 17 residues. The CDR3 sequence: CASSLETGEVPYNEQFF. The CDR3 bases are TGTGCCAGCAGCTTAGAAACGGGGGAGGTCCCCTACAATGAGCAGTTCTTC. The full variable domain, its missing parts supplied by reference TRBV7-6 and TRBJ2-1, is GAGVSQSPRYKVTKRGQDVALRCDPISGHVSLYWYRQALGQGPEFLTYFNYEAQQDKSGLPNDRFSAERPEGSISTLTIQRTEQRDSAMYRCASSLETGEVPYNEQFFGPGTRLTVL.

The rearrangement joins TRBV18 to TRBJ1-5; 12 nucleotides line up with TRBD1. With 3 bases clipped from V and 2 bases from J, the junction kept 8 bases outside the gene matches. Germline V gene sequence: CDR1 KGHSH, CDR2 LQKENI. This CDR3 spans 18 amino acids. The CDR3 DNA sequence: TGTGCCAGCTCACCTCGGGACAGGGGGCTCTACGGCAATCAGCCCCAGCATTTT. Protein: CASSPRDRGLYGNQPQHF.

The sample holds one count of this clone. This chain links TRBV4-3 with TRBJ2-5; 10 nucleotides align to TRBD1. The J call may be wrong; the DNA end is better matched by TRBJ2-7. The germline V gene encodes CDR1 LGHNA and CDR2 YSLEER. The CDR3 loop spans 13 amino acids. The CDR3 loop reads CASSLGTGDEQYF. The CDR3 DNA follows: TGCGCCAGCAGCCTCGGGACAGGGGACGAGCAGTACTTC.

The genes are TRBV13 and TRBJ2-7, with 13 positions matching TRBD2. After removal of 5 bases from V and 3 bases from J, the junction contained 4 bases not matched to a gene. This CDR3 spans 15 amino acids. In germline, CDR1 is PRHDT, CDR2 FYEKMQ (reference sequence). The chain's CDR3 is CASSDGTSGVYEQYF. The CDR3 DNA reads as TGTGCCAGCAGCGACGGGACTAGCGGGGTCTACGAGCAGTACTTC.

This chain uses TRBV30 with TRBJ1-6, with TRBD1 as a possible D gene (6 bases). The CDR3 consists of 15 residues. V dropped 3 bases and J dropped 6 bases, with 15 bases sitting between them. The germline V gene encodes CDR1 GTSNPN and CDR2 SVGIG (reference sequence). CDR3 DNA: TGTGCCTGGAGGGCCCCCGGGGGGGCTAATTCACCCCTCCACTTT. It encodes CAWRAPGGANSPLHF.

On this clone: One junction end disagrees with the germline gene, perhaps due to a read error. This chain joins TRBV7-9 and TRBJ2-7; 12 bases agree with TRBD2. CDR1 and CDR2 from the germline V gene are SEHNR and FQNEAQ (reference sequence). CDR3 length equals 16 residues. This CDR3 reads CSSSFPGLAGTYEQYF. CDR3 DNA sequence: TGTTCCAGCAGCTTCCCAGGACTAGCGGGAACCTACGAGCAGTACTTC. The entire variable domain, with the rest obtained from reference TRBV7-9 and TRBJ2-7, is as follows: DTGVSQNPRHKITKRGQNVTFRCDPISEHNRLYWYRQTLGQGPEFLTYFQNEAQLEKSRLLSDRFSAERPKGSFSTLEIQRTEQGDSAMYLCSSSFPGLAGTYEQYFGPGTRLTVT.

V is TRBV6-1 and J is TRBJ1-1, with 9 bases fitting TRBD1. Unmatched junction bases numbered 5, after V lost 0 bases and J lost 6 bases. Germline V gene sequence: CDR1 MNHNS, CDR2 SASEGT. This CDR3 has 15 residues. CDR3 nucleotides: TGTGCCAGCAGTGAAGCTGGGACAGGGCACTCTGAAGCTTTCTTT. Protein product: CASSEAGTGHSEAFF.

The chain carries TRBV7-9 and TRBJ1-3; TRBD1 matches at 7 bases. V dropped 5 bases and J dropped 2; count of bases not matched to a gene: 6. CDR1 SEHNR and CDR2 FQNEAQ come from the germline V gene (reference sequence). This CDR3 is built from 15 residues. CDR3 nucleotide sequence: TGTGCCAGCAGCCCAAATACAGGGGCTGGAAACACCATATATTTT. This encodes CASSPNTGAGNTIYF.

This rearrangement joins TRBV9 to TRBJ2-7, with a weak D call TRBD2 (6 bases). Trimming left V 1 base short and J 7 bases short, with 15 bases between. There are 14 residues in the CDR3. The germline V gene has CDR1 SGDLS and CDR2 YYNGEE. This chain's CDR3 is CASSVIGEADEQYF. The CDR3 DNA follows: TGTGCCAGCAGCGTAATAGGGGAGGCAGATGAGCAGTACTTC. Full variable domain (remainder filled in from reference TRBV9 and TRBJ2-7): DSGVTQTPKHLITATGQRVTLRCSPRSGDLSVYWYQQSLDQGLQFLIQYYNGEERAKGNILERFSAQQFPDLHSELNLSSLELGDSALYFCASSVIGEADEQYFGPGTRLTVT.

This clone was seen once. The chain links TRBV6-1 to TRBJ1-2, with TRBD1 matching over 10 bases. Trimming removed 0 bases from V and 2 bases from J; junction bases left unmatched: 6. This CDR3 is 17 amino acids long. Germline-derived CDR1 and CDR2 are MNHNS and SASEGT. The CDR3 nucleotides read TGTGCCAGCAGTGAAGCGTGGAGACAGGGGGCGAACTATGGCTACACCTTC. This encodes CASSEAWRQGANYGYTF.

V is TRBV19 and J is TRBJ2-5; no clear D. TRBJ2-7 explains the end of the DNA better; the J call may be wrong. CDR3 size: 13 residues. Germline V lookup: CDR1 LNHDA, CDR2 SQIVND (reference sequence). CDR3 amino acids: CASSTRRSYEQYF. In DNA form, the CDR3 reads TGTGCCAGTAGCACCCGACGGAGCTACGAGCAGTACTTC.